The clone carrying this T cell receptor (beta chain) was seen a handful of times. As yet, its antigen is unknown. For the second PCR, which ran for 7 to 11 cycles, a sample-barcoded 5' primer and a J-beta primer mix were used. TCRdb itself ran the 5' RACE reads through MiXCR, one entry per CDR3 protein. In the table there are fewer than 1.5 million distinct CDR3 sequences, approximately 40% of which are singletons. Unmatched junction bases numbered 9, after V lost 3 bases and J lost 4 bases. The CDR3 length is 16 residues. Germline CDR1 MNHEY, CDR2 SVGAGI. The source of the sample is a study of blood T cells in healthy people across ages. Study-level points and caveats: A strong correlation was seen between TCR beta diversity and naive T cell percentage.

The material sequenced was blood. This TCR was recovered from a woman aged 18-35 years in good health. The rearrangement links TRBV6-5 to TRBJ2-3, with TRBD2 matching 8 bases. CDR3 residues: CASSYSGGRWADTQYF. The CDR3 DNA reads TGTGCCAGCAGTTATTCTGGCGGGAGGTGGGCAGATACGCAGTATTTT.